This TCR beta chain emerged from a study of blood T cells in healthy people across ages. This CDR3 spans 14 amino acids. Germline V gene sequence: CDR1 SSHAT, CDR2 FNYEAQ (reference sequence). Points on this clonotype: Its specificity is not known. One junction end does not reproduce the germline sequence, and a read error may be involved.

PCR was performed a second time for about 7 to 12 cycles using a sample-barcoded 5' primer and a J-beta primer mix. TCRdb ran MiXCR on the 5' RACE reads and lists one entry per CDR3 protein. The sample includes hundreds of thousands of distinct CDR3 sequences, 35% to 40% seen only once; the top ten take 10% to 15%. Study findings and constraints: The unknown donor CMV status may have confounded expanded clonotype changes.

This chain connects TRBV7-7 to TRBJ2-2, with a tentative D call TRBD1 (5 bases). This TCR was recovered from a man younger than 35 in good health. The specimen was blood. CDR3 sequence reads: CASSLKGVPGELFF. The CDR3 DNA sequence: TGTGCTAGCAGCTTAAAAGGGGTCCCCGGGGAGCTGTTTTTT. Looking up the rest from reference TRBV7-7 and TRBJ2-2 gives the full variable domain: GAGVSQSPRYKVTKRGQDVTLRCDPISSHATLYWYQQALGQGPEFLTYFNYEAQPDKSGLPSDRFSAERPEGSISTLTIQRTEQRDSAMYRCASSLKGVPGELFFGEGSRLTVL.